Listed here are 32 T cell receptor beta chains from one sample, sequenced in a study of T cells in Graves' hyperthyroidism and ophthalmopathy. RNA transcripts were the template for amplifying TCR beta CDR3 regions. During a first-round RT-PCR of the TCR CDR3, the HTBI primer set was used. TCRdb itself ran the multiplex PCR reads through MiXCR, one entry per CDR3 protein. The data contain about 410,000 distinct CDR3 sequences, 14% of them seen just once; the ten biggest clones take up about 18%. The sample comprised blood. These TCRs come from a woman younger than 45 with Graves' ophthalmopathy.

There are many counts of this clonotype. In DNA, the CDR3 is TGTGCCAGCAGTTCCATCAGGGCTAGCAATCAGCCCCAGCATTTT. It codes for CASSSIRASNQPQHF. The V gene is TRBV28, the J gene TRBJ1-5, with a possible D match to TRBD1 (5 bases). The CDR3 sequence is 15 residues long. Germline CDR1 MDHEN, CDR2 SYDVKM. V dropped 4 bases and J dropped 0 bases, with 10 bases sitting between them.

In its sample, this clonotype was seen many times. The chain employs TRBV6-1 and TRBJ2-3; no clear D. Trimming removed 6 bases at V and 0 bases at J, with 10 bases between. Looked up from germline, CDR1 is MNHNS and CDR2 is SASEGT. The CDR3 has 14 residues. CDR3 amino acids: CASSTSASTDTQYF. CDR3 bases: TGTGCCAGCAGCACCTCAGCTAGCACAGATACGCAGTATTTT.

This chain links TRBV20-1 with TRBJ2-1, with 11 positions matching TRBD2. CDR1 and CDR2 from the germline V gene are DFQATT and SNEGSKA (reference sequence). J was trimmed by 8 bases and V by 6 bases; bases with no gene match: 24. The CDR3 consists of 19 residues. CDR3 coding DNA: TGCAGTGCGATTCCCCGGGGCCGCCGAACTAGCGGGAGTGCGTATGAGCAGTTCTTC. Its translation: CSAIPRGRRTSGSAYEQFF.

This clonotype was counted many times. This chain joins TRBV5-6 and TRBJ1-5; D remains unclear. Germline-derived CDR1 and CDR2 are SGHDT and YYEEEE. The ends were cut back, 2 bases at V and 5 bases at J, with 11 bases in the middle. The CDR3 spans 14 residues. This chain's CDR3 is CASSFVSGDQPQHF. The CDR3 DNA is TGTGCCAGCAGCTTCGTGTCAGGCGATCAGCCCCAGCATTTT.

The sample holds many counts of this clonotype. V is TRBV5-1 and J is TRBJ1-5; a weak D match, TRBD1 (6 bases). Trimming pared 0 bases from V and 7 bases from J, leaving 11 bases between. From germline, CDR1 is SGHRS and CDR2 YFSETQ. This CDR3 contains 14 residues. CDR3 in amino acids: CASSLVTGTQPQHF. The CDR3 nucleotides are TGCGCCAGCAGCTTGGTTACAGGGACGCAGCCCCAGCATTTT.

Many counts were recorded for this clonotype. The chain combines TRBV20-1 with TRBJ2-7, with 10 bases lining up with TRBD1. CDR3 length: 13 residues. Looked up from germline, CDR1 is DFQATT and CDR2 is SNEGSKA (reference sequence). Germline trimming cut 6 bases from V and 4 bases from J; bases unmatched to any gene: 6. The DNA of the CDR3 is TGCAGTGCGATGGGACAGGGGATATACGAGCAGTACTTC. It specifies CSAMGQGIYEQYF.

This clonotype turned up a few times. The chain joins TRBV10-2 to TRBJ2-7, with TRBD1 matching 7 bases. Trimming took 7 bases from V and 1 from J; bases not matched to a gene: 4. Germline CDR1 is WSHSY and CDR2 is SAAADI. The CDR3 has 13 residues. In DNA form, the CDR3 reads TGCGCCAGCACCGGACAGGCTTCCTACGAGCAGTACTTC. Translating it yields CASTGQASYEQYF.

This clonotype was observed many times. CDR3 sequence (DNA): TGTGCCAGCAGCTTCTGGGGACAGGGCACCTACGAGCAGTACTTC. Residues: CASSFWGQGTYEQYF. The chain couples TRBV7-9 to TRBJ2-7; 9 bases are a match to TRBD1. Losses at the gene ends were 3 bases for V and 2 bases for J; bases not matched to a gene: 5. The V gene's germline CDR1 is SEHNR and CDR2 FQNEAQ (reference sequence). This CDR3 region has 15 residues.

This CDR3 is CASSSRGQANGYTF. The CDR3 DNA reads TGTGCCAGCAGCTCCCGAGGGCAGGCGAATGGCTACACCTTC. The V gene is TRBV2, the J gene TRBJ1-2; D not certain. The V end lost 6 bases, the J end lost 6 bases, and 17 bases lay between the germline ends. The CDR3 sequence is 14 residues long. Germline-derived CDR1 and CDR2 are SNHLY and FYNNEI.

In this sample, this clonotype turned up a few times. One base away lies a much larger clone, so this may be a sequencing read error. The J gene is TRBJ1-2, the V gene TRBV2; D is perhaps TRBD1 (6 bases). From germline, CDR1 is SNHLY and CDR2 FYNNEI. The CDR3 consists of 14 residues. The DNA of the CDR3 is TGTGCCAGCAGTGAAATAGGCAGGGGCCAAGGCTACGCCTTC. This sequence encodes CASSEIGRGQGYAF.

This clonotype was counted many times. This chain uses TRBV7-2 with TRBJ1-5; maybe TRBD1 (6 bases). Germline V gives CDR1 SGHTA, CDR2 FQGNSA. V was pared by 1 base and J by 5 bases, with 12 bases between. The CDR3 is 15 amino acids. The CDR3 reads CASSLGPGGYQPQHF. The CDR3 DNA sequence: TGTGCCAGCAGCTTAGGGCCCGGGGGCTATCAGCCCCAGCATTTT.

In this sample, this clonotype turned up many times. The V call is TRBV4-1, the J call TRBJ2-5; D is undetermined. This CDR3 has 12 residues. The germline V gene encodes CDR1 MGHRA and CDR2 YSYEKL. V lost 1 base and J lost 9, with 9 bases in between. The CDR3 sequence is CASSQGSRAQYF. Written as DNA, the CDR3 is TGCGCCAGCAGCCAAGGAAGTAGGGCCCAGTACTTC.

The chain uses TRBV5-1 and TRBJ2-1; 8 nucleotides line up with TRBD2. There are 14 residues in the CDR3. The V gene's germline CDR1 is SGHRS and CDR2 YFSETQ. The trim removed 7 bases at V and 7 bases at J, leaving 10 bases unmatched. As DNA, the CDR3 is TGCGCCAGCGGCCCATCCGGGGGGGTGAATGAGCAGTTCTTC. It yields the protein CASGPSGGVNEQFF.

About this clonotype itself: One base away lies a much larger clone, so this may be a sequencing read error. This chain connects TRBV7-8 to TRBJ1-5; D call uncertain. This CDR3 has 14 residues. The V and J ends lost 5 bases and 7 bases respectively, with 15 bases between them. Per germline, CDR1 SGHVS and CDR2 FQNEAQ. In DNA, the CDR3 is TGTGCCAGCAGCCTAGGATGGGGTGGCCAGCCCCAGCATTTT. Amino acids: CASSLGWGGQPQHF.

The gene calls are TRBV19 and TRBJ1-2; 8 bases are shared with TRBD1. The ends lost 2 bases at V and 7 bases at J; junction bases unmatched: 6. Germline loops: CDR1 LNHDA, CDR2 SQIVND (reference sequence). The CDR3 sequence is 14 residues long. In DNA form, the CDR3 reads TGTGCCAGTAGTATATCCGGACAGGGCTCTGGCTACACCTTC. This codes for CASSISGQGSGYTF.

This clonotype has ten or more counts. The V gene is TRBV20-1, the J gene TRBJ2-3; 10 bases match TRBD2. After removal of 4 bases from V and 4 bases from J, the junction contained 5 bases not matched to a gene. CDR1 DFQATT and CDR2 SNEGSKA come from the germline V gene (reference sequence). The CDR3 covers 14 residues. CDR3 in DNA: TGCAGTGCTAAAGTTAGCGGGGGGTCAGATACGCAGTATTTT. Its translation is CSAKVSGGSDTQYF.

This clonotype was recorded many times. The rearrangement links TRBV10-3 to TRBJ1-2; D possibly corresponds to TRBD1 (5 bases). Germline-derived CDR1 and CDR2 are ENHRY and SYGVKD. The germline V and J ends were trimmed by 0 bases and 6 bases, with 11 bases remaining between them. This CDR3 has 14 amino acids. In DNA, the CDR3 is TGTGCCATCAGTGAGTCGGACACTGAGGATGGCTACACCTTC. Encoded protein: CAISESDTEDGYTF.

At least ten counts were recorded for this clonotype. The rearrangement links TRBV20-1 to TRBJ2-7; the match to TRBD2 covers 8 bases. There are 15 residues in the CDR3. The germline V gene encodes CDR1 DFQATT and CDR2 SNEGSKA (reference sequence). CDR3: CSADGGVRGAYEQYF. In nucleotides, the CDR3 is TGCAGCGCGGACGGGGGGGTGCGGGGCGCCTACGAGCAGTACTTC.

This clonotype was seen ten or more times. This chain links TRBV13 with TRBJ2-7; D not resolved. CDR1 is PRHDT and CDR2 is FYEKMQ in the germline V gene (reference sequence). The CDR3 runs to 12 residues. V lost 5 bases to trimming and J lost 6 bases, with 11 bases between them. This CDR3 is CASSLGWFEQYF. The CDR3 region has the DNA TGTGCCAGCAGCCTGGGATGGTTCGAGCAGTACTTC.

In this sample, this clonotype turned up many times. The chain uses TRBV7-9 and TRBJ1-2; possibly TRBD1 for D (6 bases). V lost 5 bases and J 6 bases, leaving 19 bases between the germline ends. CDR3 length: 15 residues. Germline lookup yields CDR1 SEHNR and CDR2 FQNEAQ (reference sequence). CDR3 in DNA: TGTGCCAGCAGCGAAAGGGCGGGGGCGGAACATGGCTACACCTTC. Its protein is CASSERAGAEHGYTF.

The sample holds many counts of this clonotype. The genes are TRBV28 and TRBJ1-2; D not resolved. Germline V lookup: CDR1 MDHEN, CDR2 SYDVKM. This CDR3 spans 12 amino acids. Trimming removed 5 bases at V and 7 bases at J, with 11 bases between. CDR3 sequence (DNA): TGTGCCAGCAGTCCCCGGGCGGGTGGCTACACCTTC. It codes for CASSPRAGGYTF.

This clonotype was seen only a few times. The chain links TRBV27 to TRBJ1-6; the D gene is possibly TRBD1 (5 bases). Germline CDR1 is MNHEY and CDR2 is SMNVEV (reference sequence). The V and J ends lost 6 bases and 9 bases respectively, with 15 bases between them. This CDR3 has 14 residues. CDR3 in DNA: TGTGCCAGCAGGTGGTCGGGGAGGGGTTCACCCCTCCACTTT. Amino acids: CASRWSGRGSPLHF.

This clonotype was found many times. The chain joins TRBV3-1 to TRBJ2-7; D is perhaps TRBD2 (6 bases). Per the germline V gene, CDR1 is LGHDT and CDR2 is YNNKEL (reference sequence). Trimming removed 2 bases from V and 6 bases from J, with 11 bases in between. The CDR3 is made up of 13 amino acids. The CDR3 region has the DNA TGTGCCAGCAGCCAAAGTTATAGCGGCGAGCAGTACTTC. It encodes CASSQSYSGEQYF.

This clonotype was recorded only once. The V gene is TRBV20-1, the J gene TRBJ2-7; 11 bases are shared with TRBD1. CDR1 and CDR2 (germline): DFQATT, SNEGSKA (reference sequence). CDR3 size: 15 residues. V lost 6 bases to trimming and J lost 3 bases; unmatched junction nucleotides: 10. The DNA of the CDR3 is TGCAGTGCGAACGGCCACGGGACAGGGGGCTACGAGCAGTACTTC. Amino acid sequence: CSANGHGTGGYEQYF.

The V and J genes are TRBV25-1 and TRBJ2-5, with TRBD1 matching over 8 bases. The CDR3 runs to 15 residues. Losses at the gene ends were 1 base for V and 4 bases for J; bases not matched to a gene: 5. Germline CDR1 and CDR2: MGHDK and SYGVNS. CDR3 residues: CASSESRGQGETQYF. In DNA form, the CDR3 reads TGTGCCAGCAGTGAATCCAGGGGGCAGGGAGAGACCCAGTACTTC.

This clonotype was recorded many times. The rearrangement joins TRBV20-1 to TRBJ2-5, with 9 bases aligning to TRBD2. This CDR3 has 17 residues. J lost 0 bases, V lost 2 bases, and 10 bases had no gene match. Germline V lookup: CDR1 DFQATT, CDR2 SNEGSKA (reference sequence). The CDR3 loop reads CSARRGGASPYQETQYF. DNA of the CDR3: TGCAGTGCTAGACGCGGGGGGGCCTCCCCGTACCAAGAGACCCAGTACTTC.

This clonotype has ten or more counts. The V gene is TRBV27, the J gene TRBJ2-7; no clear D. This CDR3 has 15 amino acids. With 6 bases removed from V and 6 bases from J, the gap between germline ends came to 21 bases. Germline V gives CDR1 MNHEY, CDR2 SMNVEV (reference sequence). This CDR3 is CASSRLGSILSEQYF. The DNA for the CDR3 is TGTGCCAGCAGCCGGCTAGGGTCTATCTTATCCGAGCAGTACTTC.

This clonotype was seen more than once but under ten times. The chain combines TRBV29-1 with TRBJ1-2; D is unclear. Germline assignment: CDR1 SQVTM and CDR2 ANQGSEA. This CDR3 spans 11 amino acids. The ends were cut back, 6 bases at V and 6 bases at J, with 11 bases in the middle. The CDR3 region is CSVPGVHGYTF. As DNA, the CDR3 is TGCAGCGTCCCCGGGGTTCATGGCTACACCTTC.

This clonotype was picked up a small number of times. The chain recombines TRBV7-2 with TRBJ1-2; tentatively, D is TRBD1 (5 bases). This CDR3 region has 18 residues. V lost 4 bases and J lost 4, with 25 bases in between. The V gene's germline CDR1 is SGHTA and CDR2 FQGNSA. CDR3 sequence: CASSSGTQGLIGSYGYTF. The DNA for the CDR3 is TGTGCCAGCAGCTCCGGGACTCAAGGCCTCATCGGGTCCTATGGCTACACCTTC.

In its sample, this clonotype was seen many times. V gene TRBV3-1 combines with J gene TRBJ2-7, with 10 bases fitting TRBD2. The CDR3 runs 15 residues. The V segment lost 4 bases and the J segment 3 bases; nucleotides outside the gene matches: 6. Germline values: CDR1 LGHDT, CDR2 YNNKEL (reference sequence). CDR3 coding DNA: TGTGCCAGCAGCCCCGGACTAGCGGCACACTACGAGCAGTACTTC. This sequence encodes CASSPGLAAHYEQYF.

With regard to this clonotype: A much bigger clone sits one base away, suggesting this may be a read error. This chain connects TRBV24-1 to TRBJ2-1; 8 bases line up with TRBD2. This CDR3 region has 14 residues. After removal of 9 bases from V and 4 bases from J, the junction contained 7 bases not matched to a gene. Per the germline V gene, CDR1 is KGHDR and CDR2 is SFDVKD. CDR3 nucleotide sequence: TGTGCCACCGGTAATAGCGGGGCGTACAATGAGCAGTTCTTC. Its protein is CATGNSGAYNEQFF.

This clonotype was counted only a few times. This rearrangement joins TRBV20-1 to TRBJ1-1; 7 bases are shared with TRBD1. The germline V gene has CDR1 DFQATT and CDR2 SNEGSKA (reference sequence). The J segment lost 1 base and the V segment lost 3 bases, leaving 8 bases of the junction unmatched. The CDR3 consists of 15 residues. In DNA form, the CDR3 reads TGCAGTGCTAGGAATTACAGGGGTTGGAACACTGAAGCTTTCTTT. Its translation: CSARNYRGWNTEAFF.